Included here is one T cell receptor beta chain sequence, with context. The antigen is not known. The sample belongs to a study of regulatory and conventional T cells in RAG deficiency. With 5 bases clipped from V and 0 bases from J, the junction kept 6 bases outside the gene matches. The CDR3 contains 16 residues. CDR1 is SGHRS and CDR2 is YFSETQ in the germline V gene. The repertoire was sequenced with immunoSEQ multiplex PCR; TCRdb's copy has only in-frame clones and lacks some. The table records about 30,000 clones, 76% of them present only once. Broader study findings: Sorted Omenn CD25-high CD127-low cells may not be bona fide Tregs. Patient subsets had shorter CDR3s; Omenn Treg-Tconv overlap exceeded 80%. Treg unique TCR beta sequences were approximately 100-fold fewer in Omenn syndrome and CID/AS patients than controls.

The sorted conventional CD4+ T cells were CD25-low and CD127-high, with genomic DNA sequenced. This sample also belongs to another study, concerning regulatory T cells. This second study notes: Amplification used 52 TRBV primers and 13 TRBJ primers. Patient repertoires had restricted TRB V-J pairs and skewed V and J usage, most in Tregs.

The specimen was CD4+ effector T cells sorted from blood. The gene calls are TRBV5-1 and TRBJ1-1, with 11 bases fitting TRBD1. This TCR was sampled from a human donor in good health. CDR3 in amino acids: CASRHGTGGMNTEAFF. Written as DNA, the CDR3 is TGCGCCAGCAGACACGGGACAGGGGGAATGAACACTGAAGCTTTCTTT.